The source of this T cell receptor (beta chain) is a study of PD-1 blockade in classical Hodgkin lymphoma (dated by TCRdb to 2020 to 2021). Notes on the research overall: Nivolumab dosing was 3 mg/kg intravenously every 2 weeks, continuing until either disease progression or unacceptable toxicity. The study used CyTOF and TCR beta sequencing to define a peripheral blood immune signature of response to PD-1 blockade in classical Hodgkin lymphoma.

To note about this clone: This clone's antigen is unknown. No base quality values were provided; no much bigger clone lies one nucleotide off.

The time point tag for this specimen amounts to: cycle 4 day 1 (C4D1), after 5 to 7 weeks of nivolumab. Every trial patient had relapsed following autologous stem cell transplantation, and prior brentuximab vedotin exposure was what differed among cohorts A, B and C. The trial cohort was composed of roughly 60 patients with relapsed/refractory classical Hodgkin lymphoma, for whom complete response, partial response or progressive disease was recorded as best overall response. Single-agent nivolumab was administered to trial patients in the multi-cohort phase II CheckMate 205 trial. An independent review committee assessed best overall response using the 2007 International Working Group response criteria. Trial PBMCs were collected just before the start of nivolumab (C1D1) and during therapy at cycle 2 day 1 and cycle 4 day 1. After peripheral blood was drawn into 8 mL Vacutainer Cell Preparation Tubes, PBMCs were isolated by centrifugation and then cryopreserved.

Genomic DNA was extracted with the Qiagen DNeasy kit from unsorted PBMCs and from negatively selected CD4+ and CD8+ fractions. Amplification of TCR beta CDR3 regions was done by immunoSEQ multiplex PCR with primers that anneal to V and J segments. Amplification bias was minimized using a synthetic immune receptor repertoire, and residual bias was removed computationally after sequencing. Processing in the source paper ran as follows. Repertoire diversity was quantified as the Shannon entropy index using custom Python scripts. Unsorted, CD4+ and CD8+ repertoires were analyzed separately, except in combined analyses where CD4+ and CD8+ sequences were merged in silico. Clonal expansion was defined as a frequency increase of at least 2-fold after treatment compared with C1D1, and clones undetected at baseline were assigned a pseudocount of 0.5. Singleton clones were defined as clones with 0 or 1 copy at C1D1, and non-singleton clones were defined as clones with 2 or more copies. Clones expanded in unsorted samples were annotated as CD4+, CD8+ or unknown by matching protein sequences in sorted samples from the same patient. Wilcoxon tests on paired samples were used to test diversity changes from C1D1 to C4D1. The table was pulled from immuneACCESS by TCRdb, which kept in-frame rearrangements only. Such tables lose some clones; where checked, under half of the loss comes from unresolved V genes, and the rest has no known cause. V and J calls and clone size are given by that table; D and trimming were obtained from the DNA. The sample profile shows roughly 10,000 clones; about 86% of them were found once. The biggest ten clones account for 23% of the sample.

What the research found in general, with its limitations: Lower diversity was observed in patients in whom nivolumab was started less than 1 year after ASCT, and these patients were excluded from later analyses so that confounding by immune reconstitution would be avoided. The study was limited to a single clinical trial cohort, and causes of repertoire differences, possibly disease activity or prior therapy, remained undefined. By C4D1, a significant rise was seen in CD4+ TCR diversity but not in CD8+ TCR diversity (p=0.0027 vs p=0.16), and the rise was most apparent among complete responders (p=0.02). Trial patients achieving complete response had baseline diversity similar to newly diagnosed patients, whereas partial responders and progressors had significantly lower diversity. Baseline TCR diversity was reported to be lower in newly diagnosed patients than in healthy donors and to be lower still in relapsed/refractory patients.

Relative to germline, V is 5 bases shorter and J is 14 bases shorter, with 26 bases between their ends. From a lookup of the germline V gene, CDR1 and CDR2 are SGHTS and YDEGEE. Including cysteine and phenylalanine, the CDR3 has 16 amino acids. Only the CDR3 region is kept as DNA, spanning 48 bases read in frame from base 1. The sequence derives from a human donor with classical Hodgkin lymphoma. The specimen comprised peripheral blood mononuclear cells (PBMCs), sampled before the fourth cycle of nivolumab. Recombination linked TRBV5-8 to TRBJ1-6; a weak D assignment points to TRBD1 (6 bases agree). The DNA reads TGTGCCAGCAGTTTTCCCCACGGACCTGGGGGGCCGGCCCTCCACTTT. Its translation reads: CASSFPHGPGGPALHF.